These 16 T cell receptor beta chains originate from one sample sequenced in a study of cytomegalovirus exposure and HLA in healthy donors. Researchers ran the PCR with 60 Vbeta and 13 Jbeta primers. Sequencing used immunoSEQ multiplex PCR; TCRdb keeps in-frame clones, though not all of them. The sample yields some 150,000 clones, over 65% seen once. Material: PBMCs. These receptors came from a man in his forties in good health and CMV-seronegative.

The J gene is TRBJ2-7, the V gene TRBV7-8; D ambiguous. Between the trimmed V and J ends, which lost 1 base and 2 bases, there was a span of 9 bases. Per the germline V gene, CDR1 is SGHVS and CDR2 is FQNEAQ. The CDR3 loop spans 14 amino acids. CDR3 sequence: CASSLETGTYEQYF. The CDR3 DNA is TGTGCCAGCAGCTTAGAAACGGGTACCTACGAGCAGTACTTC.

The chain employs TRBV30 and TRBJ2-1; D ambiguous. The CDR3 runs 11 residues. Germline V gene lookup returns CDR1 GTSNPN and CDR2 SVGIG (reference sequence). Trimming removed 2 bases at V and 7 bases at J, with 6 bases between. CDR3 DNA sequence: TGTGCCTGGAGTTTAGCTAATGAGCAGTTCTTC. This gives the protein CAWSLANEQFF.

This chain uses TRBV6-5 with TRBJ1-4; possible D gene TRBD1, 6 bases. CDR1 and CDR2 from the germline V gene are MNHEY and SVGAGI. This CDR3 contains 14 residues. Trimming pared 6 bases from V and 4 bases from J, leaving 12 bases between. The CDR3 nucleotides are TGTGCCAGCAGAGACCAGGACAGTAATGAAAAACTGTTTTTT. Its protein is CASRDQDSNEKLFF.

This clone was counted only a few times. The rearrangement links TRBV7-9 to TRBJ1-2; 7 bases agree with TRBD1. The J segment lost 10 bases and the V segment lost 0 bases, leaving 8 bases of the junction unmatched. CDR1 is SEHNR and CDR2 is FQNEAQ in the germline V gene (reference sequence). The CDR3 loop spans 14 amino acids. The CDR3: CASSLASRQGTYTF. CDR3 nucleotides: TGTGCCAGCAGCTTAGCGTCCCGACAGGGAACCTACACCTTC.

In DNA, the CDR3 is TGCGCCAGCAGCTTGAGAGACCGGGACAGGGTGACCTACGAGCAGTACTTC. This gives the protein CASSLRDRDRVTYEQYF. J is TRBJ2-7 and V is TRBV5-1; 9 bases match TRBD1. V shed 1 base and J 2 bases; nucleotides not matched to a gene: 10. Per the germline V gene, CDR1 is SGHRS and CDR2 is YFSETQ. CDR3 length: 17 amino acids.

The CDR3 loop reads CASTALGGWYGNTQYF. The CDR3 nucleotides are TGTGCCAGCACCGCCCTAGGGGGCTGGTATGGGAATACGCAGTATTTT. The J gene is TRBJ2-3, the V gene TRBV27; 7 bases match TRBD1. The J segment lost 7 bases and the V segment lost 7 bases, leaving 17 bases of the junction unmatched. CDR3 length: 16 amino acids. Germline CDR1 reads MNHEY; CDR2 reads SMNVEV (reference sequence).

This clone has just one count. The chain joins TRBV14 to TRBJ2-7; 8 bases align to TRBD1. V lost 4 bases, J lost 0 bases, and 5 bases stayed unmatched. The length of the CDR3 is 15 residues. The germline CDR1 and CDR2 sequences are SGHDN and FVKESK. CDR3 in amino acids: CASSPTGVGSYEQYF. CDR3 in DNA: TGTGCCAGCAGCCCGACAGGGGTGGGCTCCTACGAGCAGTACTTC.

The chain joins TRBV5-4 to TRBJ2-4; D might be TRBD2 (6 bases). Germline V gene sequence: CDR1 SGHNT, CDR2 YYREEE (reference sequence). This CDR3 has 15 residues. The germline V and J ends were trimmed by 5 bases and 2 bases, with 14 bases remaining between them. The DNA for the CDR3 is TGTGCCAGCAGTCGGGACTCCCGTACCAAAAACATTCAGTACTTC. The encoded protein is CASSRDSRTKNIQYF.

The chain is built from TRBV15 and TRBJ2-5, with 11 bases that match TRBD1. The V and J ends lost 3 bases and 5 bases, in that order; junction bases with no gene match: 8. Germline assignment: CDR1 LNHNV and CDR2 YYDKDF (reference sequence). The CDR3 is 16 amino acids. This chain's CDR3 is CATSRADRGLLETQYF. CDR3 bases: TGTGCCACCAGCAGGGCGGACAGGGGGCTCTTGGAGACCCAGTACTTC.

The V gene is TRBV5-5, the J gene TRBJ2-7; weak D call: TRBD2 (6 bases). Germline loops: CDR1 SGHKS, CDR2 YYEKEE (reference sequence). The CDR3 covers 12 residues. Trimming took off 1 base at V and 4 bases at J, with 6 bases between the two ends. The CDR3 coding sequence is TGTGCCAGCAGCTTGCGGGAGTACGAGCAGTACTTC. This sequence encodes CASSLREYEQYF.

The CDR3 bases are TGCGCCAGCAGCTTGGCGGCGGGATTGGGCGAGCAGTACTTC. Residues: CASSLAAGLGEQYF. The chain carries TRBV5-1 and TRBJ2-7; D may be TRBD2 (6 bases). Germline CDR1 is SGHRS and CDR2 is YFSETQ. Trimming left V 0 bases short and J 6 bases short, with 13 bases between. The CDR3 is 14 residues long.

J is TRBJ2-3 and V is TRBV19; 8 bases agree with TRBD1. V was pared by 6 bases and J by 0 bases, with 8 bases of the junction left unmatched. Germline V lookup: CDR1 LNHDA, CDR2 SQIVND (reference sequence). The CDR3 loop spans 16 amino acids. The DNA of the CDR3 is TGTGCCAGTAGCTGGGGCAGGGGGCCAAGCACAGATACGCAGTATTTT. It codes for CASSWGRGPSTDTQYF.

This clone showed up just once. This chain uses TRBV9 with TRBJ1-2; 9 nucleotides line up with TRBD1. The ends lost 3 bases at V and 5 bases at J; junction bases unmatched: 5. Germline CDR1 and CDR2: SGDLS and YYNGEE. This CDR3 has 14 amino acids. The CDR3 sequence is CASSARDRVYGYTF. Written as DNA, the CDR3 is TGTGCCAGCAGCGCCCGGGACAGGGTGTATGGCTACACCTTC. Full variable domain (remainder filled in from reference TRBV9 and TRBJ1-2): DSGVTQTPKHLITATGQRVTLRCSPRSGDLSVYWYQQSLDQGLQFLIQYYNGEERAKGNILERFSAQQFPDLHSELNLSSLELGDSALYFCASSARDRVYGYTFGSGTRLTVV.

The chain couples TRBV2 to TRBJ2-7; D is perhaps TRBD1 (7 bases). The CDR3 contains 20 residues. Germline V gives CDR1 SNHLY, CDR2 FYNNEI. Trimming took 2 bases from V and 3 from J, leaving 29 bases between them. CDR3 amino acids: CASSEKGFQGVTSYRYEQYF. The CDR3 region has the DNA TGTGCCAGCAGTGAAAAGGGGTTTCAGGGGGTGACTAGTTACCGCTACGAGCAGTACTTC. Using reference TRBV2 and TRBJ2-7 for the parts outside the CDR3, the full variable domain is EPEVTQTPSHQVTQMGQEVILRCVPISNHLYFYWYRQILGQKVEFLVSFYNNEISEKSEIFDDQFSVERPDGSNFTLKIRSTKLEDSAMYFCASSEKGFQGVTSYRYEQYFGPGTRLTVT.

This rearrangement joins TRBV5-1 to TRBJ1-4; TRBD1 aligns across 10 bases. After removal of 4 bases from V and 3 bases from J, the junction contained 9 bases not matched to a gene. This CDR3 is built from 17 residues. Germline-derived CDR1 and CDR2 are SGHRS and YFSETQ. The CDR3 spells CASSTEGQGTSNEKLFF. CDR3 nucleotides: TGCGCCAGCAGCACCGAGGGACAGGGGACGTCTAATGAAAAACTGTTTTTT.

The J gene is TRBJ2-7, the V gene TRBV7-2; D is possibly TRBD2 (5 bases). CDR3 length: 13 amino acids. CDR1 SGHTA and CDR2 FQGNSA come from the germline V gene. The V end lost 1 base, the J end lost 5 bases, and 9 bases lay between the germline ends. The chain's CDR3 is CASSLGWGDEQYF. CDR3 nucleotides: TGTGCCAGCAGCTTAGGATGGGGAGACGAGCAGTACTTC.